This TCR beta chain was identified in a study of blood T cells in healthy people across ages. Study context: Template switching picked up about one barcoded beta molecule for each two T cells. The study's findings and limits: Older individuals had lower TCR beta diversity per million T cells (the decline was roughly linear).

About this clonotype: The antigen is undetermined.

Unmatched junction bases numbered 27, after V lost 8 bases and J lost 11 bases. This CDR3 has 20 amino acids. Next came a second PCR, run for about 7 to 11 cycles, which used a sample-barcoded 5' primer along with a J-beta primer mix. MiXCR, run by TCRdb on the 5' RACE reads, gives a single entry per CDR3 protein. The data contain more than 700,000 distinct CDR3 sequences, around 50% of them singletons. Input material: blood. The receptor's source is a man aged 80 or over in good health. The chain joins TRBV12-3 or TRBV12-4 to TRBJ2-5, with TRBD2 identical over 15 bases. This CDR3 reads CASGPRTSWRGTSGRTEQYF. CDR3 nucleotide sequence: TGTGCCAGCGGCCCTCGGACCTCCTGGAGGGGGACTAGCGGGAGGACTGAGCAGTACTTC.